This T cell receptor beta chain was identified during a study of cytomegalovirus exposure and HLA in healthy donors. Turning to the study itself: Roughly 86 million unique TCRs from HLA-typed donors made up an early data release. Points from the study as a whole: In a later analysis, at a false discovery rate of 0.05, 15,000 to 20,000 TCR beta sequences matched HLA alleles.

The CDR3 has 12 amino acids. V was clipped by 6 bases and J by 4 bases, with 9 bases between them. Germline loops: CDR1 MDHEN, CDR2 SYDVKM. Only a few counts were recorded for this clone. Its antigen remains unidentified. Amplification used 60 Vbeta primers and 13 Jbeta primers. TCRdb's table, derived via immunoSEQ multiplex PCR, lists solely in-frame clones and lacks some. The repertoire holds about 150,000 clones, with nearly 10% as singletons. Sequencing was performed on PBMCs. The chain recombines TRBV28 with TRBJ2-5; tentative D call: TRBD2 (5 bases). The source of this sequence is a man in his fifties or sixties in good health and CMV-seronegative. CDR3 sequence reads: CASRPGGETQYF. The DNA for the CDR3 is TGTGCCAGCAGGCCAGGAGGAGAGACCCAGTACTTC.